These 25 T cell receptor beta chains came from one sample sequenced in a study of blood T cell repertoires in COVID-19. This table comes from immunoSEQ multiplex PCR, and its TCRdb copy is limited to in-frame clones, with some not included. The data contain fewer than 600,000 clones, roughly 89% of them seen just once; the ten biggest clones take up 0.9%. The specimen sequenced was peripheral blood. These receptors were taken from a man aged 18 to 29 with COVID-19, enrolled during active disease.

The chain employs TRBV12-3 or TRBV12-4 and TRBJ2-1; D perhaps matches TRBD1 (5 bases). CDR3 length equals 13 residues. V lost 5 bases and J 8 bases, leaving 13 bases between the germline ends. The CDR3 nucleotides are TGTGCCAGCAGTCAGGGCGTCGCGGATGAGCAGTTCTTC. Protein sequence: CASSQGVADEQFF.

The chain joins TRBV7-3 to TRBJ2-5, with TRBD1 matching over 10 bases. Germline V gives CDR1 SGHTA, CDR2 FQGTGA. CDR3 size: 15 residues. J was trimmed by 5 bases and V by 5 bases; bases with no gene match: 8. This CDR3 is CASSRDRGGWETQYF. The CDR3 DNA follows: TGTGCCAGCAGCAGGGACAGGGGCGGTTGGGAGACCCAGTACTTC.

The rearrangement links TRBV19 to TRBJ1-2; TRBD1 agrees at 8 bases. The CDR3 contains 14 residues. Germline lookup yields CDR1 LNHDA and CDR2 SQIVND (reference sequence). Trimming cost V 6 bases and J 8 bases; bases outside gene matches: 11. The CDR3 DNA follows: TGTGCCAGTAGCCCCGCGGACAGGGTAATCGGCTACACCTTC. Amino acid sequence: CASSPADRVIGYTF.

This chain connects TRBV18 to TRBJ1-2; perhaps TRBD1 as D (5 bases). The germline V and J ends were trimmed by 3 bases and 1 base, with 9 bases remaining between them. Germline CDR1 reads KGHSH; CDR2 reads LQKENI. This CDR3 is 14 amino acids long. Here the CDR3 reads CASSPGGRNYGYTF. CDR3 nucleotides: TGTGCCAGCTCACCGGGGGGACGTAACTATGGCTACACCTTC.

The CDR3 loop reads CASSDASQVYSNQPQHF. CDR3 sequence (DNA): TGTGCCAGCAGTGATGCGTCCCAGGTTTATAGCAATCAGCCCCAGCATTTT. V is TRBV6-1 and J is TRBJ1-5; D is undetermined. The CDR3 runs 17 residues. Germline V gene lookup returns CDR1 MNHNS and CDR2 SASEGT. Trimming cost V 3 bases and J 0 bases, with 15 bases left between them.

V is TRBV29-1 and J is TRBJ2-1; 13 bases align to TRBD2. The CDR3 covers 18 residues. Germline V gene lookup returns CDR1 SQVTM and CDR2 ANQGSEA. Trimming cost V 6 bases and J 0 bases; bases outside gene matches: 11. The CDR3 reads CSVMTSGGTVSSYNEQFF. The CDR3, as DNA: TGCAGCGTGATGACTAGCGGGGGGACCGTTAGCTCCTACAATGAGCAGTTCTTC.

This chain uses TRBV11-3 with TRBJ2-5; tentative D call: TRBD2 (6 bases). CDR1 and CDR2 from the germline V gene are SGHNT and YENEEA. This CDR3 has 13 residues. V lost 2 bases to trimming and J lost 7 bases, with 11 bases between them. This chain's CDR3 is CASSLIGRGTQYF. The CDR3 region has the DNA TGTGCCAGCAGCTTAATCGGGCGGGGGACCCAGTACTTC. Full variable domain (remainder filled in from reference TRBV11-3 and TRBJ2-5): EAGVVQSPRYKIIEKKQPVAFWCNPISGHNTLYWYLQNLGQGPELLIRYENEEAVDDSQLPKDRFSAERLKGVDSTLKIQPAELGDSAVYLCASSLIGRGTQYFGPGTRLLVL.

This rearrangement joins TRBV29-1 to TRBJ1-1; D is uncertain. V was clipped by 4 bases and J by 0 bases, with 9 bases between them. Germline V gene lookup returns CDR1 SQVTM and CDR2 ANQGSEA. CDR3 size: 13 residues. CDR3 in amino acids: CSVGQILNTEAFF. DNA for the CDR3: TGCAGCGTTGGCCAGATTCTGAACACTGAAGCTTTCTTT.

The J gene is TRBJ2-7, the V gene TRBV28; no reliable D call. V was trimmed by 2 bases and J by 2 bases, leaving 7 bases between them. CDR1 is MDHEN, CDR2 SYDVKM, per germline. This CDR3 has 13 residues. The CDR3 spells CASSLGQPYEQYF. The CDR3 DNA sequence: TGTGCCAGCAGTTTAGGGCAGCCCTACGAGCAGTACTTC.

The chain couples TRBV7-9 to TRBJ1-2, with D hard to call. The CDR3 extends over 12 amino acids. V gave up 5 bases and J gave up 5 bases, with 9 bases separating them. The germline gives CDR1 SEHNR, CDR2 FQNEAQ (reference sequence). This CDR3 reads CASSPRPYGYTF. CDR3 in DNA: TGTGCCAGCAGCCCCCGTCCTTATGGCTACACCTTC.

The chain carries TRBV21-1 and TRBJ1-6. TRBV21-1 is annotated as a pseudogene. CDR3 size: 15 residues. This chain's CDR3 is CASSKERGSDSPLHF. DNA for the CDR3: TGTGCCAGCAGCAAAGAGCGGGGCTCAGATTCACCCCTCCACTTT.

The chain uses TRBV6-5 and TRBJ1-1, with a weak D call TRBD1 (5 bases). The germline CDR1 and CDR2 sequences are MNHEY and SVGAGI. The length of the CDR3 is 15 residues. The ends were cut back, 6 bases at V and 0 bases at J, with 14 bases in the middle. For the CDR3, the DNA is TGTGCCAGCAGCTTTACAGGACCCATGAACACTGAAGCTTTCTTT. It is translated as CASSFTGPMNTEAFF.

J is TRBJ2-3 and V is TRBV19, with 9 bases fitting TRBD2. V gave up 4 bases and J gave up 0 bases; unmatched junction bases: 14. CDR3 size: 19 residues. Germline lookup yields CDR1 LNHDA and CDR2 SQIVND (reference sequence). CDR3 coding DNA: TGTGCCAGTAGTACCCCCGGCCAAGCGGGAGGACCTAGCACAGATACGCAGTATTTT. This gives the protein CASSTPGQAGGPSTDTQYF.

The V gene is TRBV30, the J gene TRBJ1-2, with a tentative D call TRBD1 (5 bases). Trimming took off 0 bases at V and 13 bases at J, with 15 bases between the two ends. Germline V gene lookup returns CDR1 GTSNPN and CDR2 SVGIG (reference sequence). The CDR3 has 12 amino acids. As DNA, the CDR3 is TGTGCCTGGAGTGTTGCGGGGCTGCCTTGCACCTTC. The encoded protein is CAWSVAGLPCTF.

This chain uses TRBV7-9 with TRBJ2-1; perhaps TRBD1 as D (6 bases). CDR1 SEHNR and CDR2 FQNEAQ come from the germline V gene (reference sequence). The V end lost 5 bases, the J end lost 6 bases, and 14 bases lay between the germline ends. The CDR3 length is 14 residues. CDR3 bases: TGTGCCAGCAGCCGGACAGACTCGGGCAATGAGCAGTTCTTC. Its translation is CASSRTDSGNEQFF.

This clone was found a few times. The chain recombines TRBV14 with TRBJ2-7; tentative D call: TRBD1 (5 bases). This CDR3 has 15 residues. Trimming left V 0 bases short and J 5 bases short, with 14 bases between. Germline V gene sequence: CDR1 SGHDN, CDR2 FVKESK. CDR3 coding DNA: TGTGCCAGCAGCCAAGATTACCAGGGAAGGAACGAGCAGTACTTC. It translates to CASSQDYQGRNEQYF.

This chain connects TRBV7-8 to TRBJ1-1; D is unclear. Trimming took 1 base from V and 6 from J, leaving 18 bases between them. The CDR3 consists of 16 residues. CDR1 is SGHVS and CDR2 is FQNEAQ in the germline V gene. The CDR3 spells CASSLVGKRLRAEAFF. In DNA form, the CDR3 reads TGTGCCAGCAGCTTAGTAGGGAAACGGCTGAGGGCTGAAGCTTTCTTT.

CDR3 loop: CASTPYRREETQYF. The CDR3, as DNA: TGTGCCAGCACCCCATATCGGAGGGAAGAGACCCAGTACTTC. The chain employs TRBV11-2 and TRBJ2-5, with a weak D call TRBD2 (6 bases). V shed 7 bases and J shed 3 bases, with 15 bases lying between them. Germline lookup yields CDR1 SGHAT and CDR2 FQNNGV. The CDR3 contains 14 residues.

V is TRBV27 and J is TRBJ2-2, with 12 nucleotides matching TRBD2. The J segment lost 9 bases and the V segment lost 5 bases, leaving 13 bases of the junction unmatched. The CDR3 is made up of 17 amino acids. Germline CDR1 reads MNHEY; CDR2 reads SMNVEV (reference sequence). CDR3 amino acids: CASSPLAGGTGGRELFF. CDR3 bases: TGTGCCAGCAGTCCCCTAGCGGGAGGGACCGGGGGGAGGGAGCTGTTTTTT.

The chain employs TRBV7-9 and TRBJ2-5; D remains unclear. The CDR3 spans 12 residues. V was pared by 4 bases and J by 4 bases, with 7 bases between. CDR1 SEHNR and CDR2 FQNEAQ come from the germline V gene (reference sequence). The CDR3 here is CASSYIGETQYF. The CDR3 nucleotides read TGTGCCAGCAGCTATATCGGAGAGACCCAGTACTTC.

The CDR3 DNA sequence: TGCGCCAGCAGCCAAGCTGCCGGGACAGGCTTAACGTCAGCTTTCTTT. The encoded protein is CASSQAAGTGLTSAFF. V gene TRBV4-1 combines with J gene TRBJ1-1; 8 nucleotides match TRBD1. Germline CDR1 reads MGHRA; CDR2 reads YSYEKL. The CDR3 covers 16 residues. V was pared by 1 base and J by 10 bases, with 14 bases of the junction left unmatched.

This clone appeared a single time. The V call is TRBV5-4, the J call TRBJ2-1, with 12 bases that match TRBD2. Germline trimming cut 3 bases from V and 14 bases from J; bases unmatched to any gene: 9. CDR3 length equals 14 residues. Germline V gene lookup returns CDR1 SGHNT and CDR2 YYREEE (reference sequence). In DNA form, the CDR3 reads TGTGCCAGCAGCTCCCCTAGCGGGGGGGCCCGGGAGTTCTTC. Its protein is CASSSPSGGAREFF.

The chain has TRBV11-3 and TRBJ1-4; 8 bases align to TRBD1. The V segment lost 5 bases and the J segment 7 bases; nucleotides outside the gene matches: 12. Germline V gene sequence: CDR1 SGHNT, CDR2 YENEEA. The CDR3 extends over 16 amino acids. The chain's CDR3 is CASSQDRADEAEKLFF. CDR3 in DNA: TGTGCCAGCAGCCAGGACAGGGCGGATGAGGCTGAAAAACTGTTTTTT.

This sequence joins TRBV27 and TRBJ2-7; D perhaps matches TRBD2 (5 bases). Germline loops: CDR1 MNHEY, CDR2 SMNVEV (reference sequence). V was pared by 2 bases and J by 0 bases, with 8 bases between. This CDR3 contains 14 residues. CDR3 nucleotides: TGTGCCAGCAGTTTAGGTGCGGGCTCCTACGAGCAGTACTTC. Encoded protein: CASSLGAGSYEQYF.

CDR3 protein: CASSLLGVEQETQYF. CDR3 DNA sequence: TGCGCCAGCAGCTTGCTCGGGGTTGAACAAGAGACCCAGTACTTC. This chain connects TRBV5-1 to TRBJ2-5, with D possibly TRBD2 on 5 matching bases. Germline-derived CDR1 and CDR2 are SGHRS and YFSETQ. The CDR3 loop spans 15 amino acids. V was cut by 1 base and J by 2 bases, with 12 bases left in between.